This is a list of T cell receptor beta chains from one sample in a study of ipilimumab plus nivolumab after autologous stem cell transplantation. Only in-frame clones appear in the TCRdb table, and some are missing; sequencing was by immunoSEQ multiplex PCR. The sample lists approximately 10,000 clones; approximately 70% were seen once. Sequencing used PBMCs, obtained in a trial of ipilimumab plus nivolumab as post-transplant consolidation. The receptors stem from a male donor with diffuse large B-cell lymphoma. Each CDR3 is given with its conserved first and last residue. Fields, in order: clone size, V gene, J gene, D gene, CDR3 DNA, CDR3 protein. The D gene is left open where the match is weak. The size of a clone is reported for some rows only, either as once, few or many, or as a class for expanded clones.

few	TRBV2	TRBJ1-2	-	TGTGCCAGCAGTGTGGCAATGGGGTCTGGCTACACCTTC	CASSVAMGSGYTF
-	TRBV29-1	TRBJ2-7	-	TGCAGCGTTTCAAGAGGACGGCGCAGCTCCTACGAGCAGTACTTC	CSVSRGRRSSYEQYF
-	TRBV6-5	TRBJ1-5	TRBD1	TGTGCCAGCAGGGACACCGGGACAGGGAATCAGCCCCAGCATTTT	CASRDTGTGNQPQHF
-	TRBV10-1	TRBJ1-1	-	TGCGCCAGCAGTGAAGTCAGGGGCACTGAAGCTTTCTTT	CASSEVRGTEAFF
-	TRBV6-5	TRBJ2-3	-	TGTGCCAGCAGTTTCAGGCTGACTAGCACAGATACGCAGTATTTT	CASSFRLTSTDTQYF
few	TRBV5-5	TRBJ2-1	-	TGTGCCAGCAGCTTGGTCGCAGGGTCCAATGAGCAGTTCTTC	CASSLVAGSNEQFF
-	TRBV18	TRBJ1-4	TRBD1	TGTGCCAGCTCACCACTGGACAGGGGCACTCCTCATGAAAAACTGTTTTTT	CASSPLDRGTPHEKLFF
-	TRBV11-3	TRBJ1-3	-	TGTGCCAGCAGCGACCAACAGGGATCTGGAAACACCATATATTTT	CASSDQQGSGNTIYF
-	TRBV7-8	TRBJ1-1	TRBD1	TGTGCCAGCAGCTTCCGCGGCGTAGGGGGCCTGAACACTGAAGCTTTCTTT	CASSFRGVGGLNTEAFF
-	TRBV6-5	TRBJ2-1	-	TGTGCCAGCAGTTACGTCGAAAACAATGAGCAGTTCTTC	CASSYVENNEQFF
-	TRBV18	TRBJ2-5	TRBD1	TGTGCCAGCCTCGCGAACAGGGGGCAACAGACCCAGTACTTC	CASLANRGQQTQYF
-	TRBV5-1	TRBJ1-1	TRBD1	TGCGCCAGCAGCTTGGTAGTCAGGGGGCAAACTGAAGCTTTCTTT	CASSLVVRGQTEAFF
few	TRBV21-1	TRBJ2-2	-	TGTGCCAGCAGCAACGCCACAAGACAGATGAACACCGGGGAGCTGTTTTTT	CASSNATRQMNTGELFF
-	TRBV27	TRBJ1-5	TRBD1	TGTGCCAGCAGTTTTTCAGGGGGCAGGGATCGCAATCAGCCCCAGCATTTT	CASSFSGGRDRNQPQHF
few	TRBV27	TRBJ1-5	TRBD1	TGTGCCAGCAGTTTAGGACAGGGACGCAATCAGCCCCAGCATTTT	CASSLGQGRNQPQHF
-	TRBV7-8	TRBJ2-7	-	TGTGCCAGCAGCGGACCCTACGAGCAGTACTTC	CASSGPYEQYF
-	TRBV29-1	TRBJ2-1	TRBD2	TGCAGCGTCGACCTCAGGGGAAGCGGGAGAAGCGAGCAGTTCTTC	CSVDLRGSGRSEQFF
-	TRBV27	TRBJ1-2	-	TGTGCCAGCAGCCCCTCGGGATATGGCTACACCTTC	CASSPSGYGYTF
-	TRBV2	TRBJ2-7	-	TGTGCCCTCACATTTGCCCGTGCCAGCAGTACCTACGAGCAGTACTTC	CALTFARASSTYEQYF
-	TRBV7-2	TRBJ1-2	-	TGTGCCAGCAGCTTAGCTGGACCCTATGGCTACACCTTC	CASSLAGPYGYTF
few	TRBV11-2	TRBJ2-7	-	TGTGCCAGCAGCACGGTCGGACAAGAGTCCTACGAGCAGTACTTC	CASSTVGQESYEQYF
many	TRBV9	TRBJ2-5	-	TGTGCCAGCAGCGCGTCCCCCGGGGCTGGGGAGACCCAGTACTTC	CASSASPGAGETQYF
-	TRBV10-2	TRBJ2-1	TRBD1	TGCGCCAGCAGAGGGGACAGATCCTACAATGAGCAGTTCTTC	CASRGDRSYNEQFF
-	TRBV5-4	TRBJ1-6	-	TGTGCCTCTCGACCGAGGAGGGGAGAATCACCCCTCCACTTT	CASRPRRGESPLHF
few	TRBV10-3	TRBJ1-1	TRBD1	TGTGCCATCAGTGGGTCCTGGACAGGGAAGAACACTGAAGCTTTCTTT	CAISGSWTGKNTEAFF
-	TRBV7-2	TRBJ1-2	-	TGTGCCAGCAGCTTAGGGGTAAACTATGGCTACACCTTC	CASSLGVNYGYTF
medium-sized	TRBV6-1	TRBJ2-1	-	TGTGCCAGCAGTAAAGTCCCCGATAAGATAAGCTCCTACAATGAGCAGTTCTTC	CASSKVPDKISSYNEQFF
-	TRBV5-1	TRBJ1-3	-	TGCGCCAGCAGCCCCCCCTGGGAAACTGGAAACACCATATATTTT	CASSPPWETGNTIYF
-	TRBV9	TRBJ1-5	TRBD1	TGTGCCAGCAGCGCAGGGGGCGCGGGTCAGCCCCAGCATTTT	CASSAGGAGQPQHF
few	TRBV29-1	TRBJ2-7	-	TGCAGCGGTGCCGGGACAGGAGGGGGACTAGGCCACGAGCAGTACTTC	CSGAGTGGGLGHEQYF
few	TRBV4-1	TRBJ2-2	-	TGCGCCAGCAGCCAATTGGGGCAGGGGCTCACCGGGGAGCTGTTTTTT	CASSQLGQGLTGELFF
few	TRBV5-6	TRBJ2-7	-	TGTGCCAGCAGCTTGGAGGGAATCAGGCGATCCTACGAGCAGTACTTC	CASSLEGIRRSYEQYF
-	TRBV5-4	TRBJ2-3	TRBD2	TGTGCCAGCAGCTTGGCCCTAGCGGGGGTCACAGATACGCAGTATTTT	CASSLALAGVTDTQYF
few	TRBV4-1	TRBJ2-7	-	TGCGCCAGCAGCCAAGGAGTACAGGGTCTCTACGAGCAGTACTTC	CASSQGVQGLYEQYF
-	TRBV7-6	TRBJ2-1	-	TGTGCCAGCGGAGGAGGCGATGAGCAGTTCTTC	CASGGGDEQFF
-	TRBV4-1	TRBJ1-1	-	TGCGCCAGCAGCCATACAGGGAACACTGAAGCTTTCTTT	CASSHTGNTEAFF
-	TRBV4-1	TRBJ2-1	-	TGCGCCAGCAGCCAAGATAGTTGGGACCCAGCGGATAATGAGCAGTTCTTC	CASSQDSWDPADNEQFF
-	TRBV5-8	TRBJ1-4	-	TGTGCCAGCAGCCCAGAATCAGCAACTAATGAAAAACTGTTTTTT	CASSPESATNEKLFF
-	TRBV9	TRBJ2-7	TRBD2	TGTGCCAGCAGCCTCGGGACTAGCGGGAGCCGGGAGCAGTACTTC	CASSLGTSGSREQYF
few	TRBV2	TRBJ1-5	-	TGTGCCAGCAGAATTGATGGCTCTAGCAATCAGCCCCAGCATTTT	CASRIDGSSNQPQHF